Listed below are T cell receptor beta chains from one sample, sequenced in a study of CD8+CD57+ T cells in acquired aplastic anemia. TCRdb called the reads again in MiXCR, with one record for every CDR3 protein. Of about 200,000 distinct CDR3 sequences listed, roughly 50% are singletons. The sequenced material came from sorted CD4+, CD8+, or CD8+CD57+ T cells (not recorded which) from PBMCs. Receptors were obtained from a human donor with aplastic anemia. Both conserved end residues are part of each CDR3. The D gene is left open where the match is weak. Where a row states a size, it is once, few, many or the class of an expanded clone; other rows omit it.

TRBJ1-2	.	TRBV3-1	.	CASSNLQSNLPYGYGYTF	TGTGCCAGCAGCAATTTACAGTCTAACCTGCCTTATGGCTATGGCTACACCTTC
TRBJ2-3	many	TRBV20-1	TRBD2	CSAPGLAGDTDTQYF	TGCAGTGCCCCGGGACTAGCGGGGGACACAGATACGCAGTATTTT
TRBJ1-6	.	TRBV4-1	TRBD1	CASSSTGGNSPLHF	TGCGCCAGCAGCTCGACAGGGGGGAATTCACCCCTCCACTTT
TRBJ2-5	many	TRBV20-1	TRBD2	CSARDRPSGGGEETQYF	TGCAGTGCTAGAGACAGGCCTAGCGGGGGGGGGGAGGAGACCCAGTACTTC
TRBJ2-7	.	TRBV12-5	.	CASSWGTGHSYEQYF	TGTGCCAGCAGTTGGGGAACAGGCCACTCCTACGAGCAGTACTTC
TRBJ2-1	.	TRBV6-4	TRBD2	CASSEQGTSGYTEQFF	TGTGCCAGCAGTGAGCAAGGGACTAGCGGCTACACTGAGCAGTTCTTC
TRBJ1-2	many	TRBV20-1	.	CSARGPTGTLNGYTF	TGCAGTGCTAGAGGGCCAACCGGGACACTAAATGGCTACACCTTC
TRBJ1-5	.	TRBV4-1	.	CASSQESRGGNQPQHF	TGCGCCAGCAGCCAAGAATCCAGGGGAGGCAATCAGCCCCAGCATTTT
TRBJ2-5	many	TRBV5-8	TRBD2	CASSPRTSGQETQYF	TGTGCCAGCAGCCCCCGGACTAGCGGCCAAGAGACCCAGTACTTC
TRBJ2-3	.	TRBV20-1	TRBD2	CSASGGASYNEQYF	TGCAGTGCGAGCGGGGGGGCCTCCTACAATGAGCAGTATTTT
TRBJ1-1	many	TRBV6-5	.	CASSYTGRTEAFF	TGTGCCAGCAGTTATACAGGGAGGACTGAAGCTTTCTTT
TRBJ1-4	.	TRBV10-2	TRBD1	CASSATGMAGEKLFF	TGCGCCAGCAGTGCGACAGGGATGGCGGGGGAAAAACTGTTTTTT
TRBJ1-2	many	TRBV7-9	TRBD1	CASRLTGGDGYTF	TGTGCCAGCAGGTTGACAGGGGGCGATGGCTACACCTTC
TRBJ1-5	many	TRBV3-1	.	CASSQEDPGIGQPQHF	TGTGCCAGCAGCCAAGAAGATCCAGGGATTGGTCAGCCCCAGCATTTT
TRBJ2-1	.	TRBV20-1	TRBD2	CSARVPQRGGQNERFF	TGCAGTGCTAGAGTTCCGCAGCGGGGGGGCCAAAATGAGCGGTTCTTC
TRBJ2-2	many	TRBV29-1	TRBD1	CSVEDNRGATGELFF	TGCAGCGTTGAAGATAACAGGGGGGCCACCGGGGAGCTGTTTTTT
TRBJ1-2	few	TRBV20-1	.	CSARDTRTGPYGYTF	TGCAGTGCTAGAGATACCCGGACCGGTCCCTATGGCTACACCTTC
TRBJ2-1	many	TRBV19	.	CASTPTREAYNEQFF	TGTGCCAGTACCCCGACCCGGGAAGCCTACAATGAGCAGTTCTTC
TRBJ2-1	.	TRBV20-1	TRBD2	CSAIKSGGAGNEQFF	TGCAGTGCAATTAAAAGCGGGGGGGCGGGCAATGAGCAGTTCTTC
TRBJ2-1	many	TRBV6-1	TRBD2	CASRGTSGGFLDEQFF	TGTGCCAGCAGGGGGACTAGCGGGGGGTTCTTGGATGAGCAGTTCTTC
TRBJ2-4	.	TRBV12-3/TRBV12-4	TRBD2	CASSFSGAPSSQYF	TGTGCCAGCAGCTTTAGCGGGGCACCCTCCAGTCAGTACTTC
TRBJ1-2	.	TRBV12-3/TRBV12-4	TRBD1	CASSLDRQGAGGYTF	TGTGCCAGCAGTTTAGACCGGCAGGGGGCGGGGGGCTACACCTTC
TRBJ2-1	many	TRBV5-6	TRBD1	CASSLGRDRVRNEQFF	TGTGCCAGCAGCTTGGGCCGGGACAGGGTTCGCAATGAGCAGTTCTTC
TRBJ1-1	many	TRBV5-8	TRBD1	CASSGPGQTNTEAFF	TGTGCCAGCAGCGGACCGGGACAGACGAACACTGAAGCTTTCTTT
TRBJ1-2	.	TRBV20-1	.	CSAPEEGGYGYTF	TGCAGTGCCCCGGAGGAGGGAGGCTATGGCTACACCTTC
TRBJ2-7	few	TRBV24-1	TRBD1	CATSGPQGSSYEQYF	TGTGCCACCAGTGGTCCACAGGGGAGCTCCTACGAGCAGTACTTC
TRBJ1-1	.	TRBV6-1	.	CASSYGGVNTEALF	TGTGCCAGCAGTTACGGGGGCGTGAACACTGAAGCTCTCTTT
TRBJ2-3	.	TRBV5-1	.	CASSQGGGDTQYF	TGCGCCAGCAGTCAGGGAGGGGGAGATACGCAGTATTTT
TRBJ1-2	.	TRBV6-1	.	CASNSPGNYGYTF	TGTGCCAGCAATAGCCCTGGAAACTATGGCTACACCTTC
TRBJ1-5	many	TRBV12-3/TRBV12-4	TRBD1	CASSPGTGFSNQPQHF	TGTGCCAGCAGCCCCGGGACAGGGTTCAGCAATCAGCCCCAGCATTTT
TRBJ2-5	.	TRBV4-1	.	CASSLYLRDFQETQYF	TGCGCCAGCAGCCTCTACTTAAGGGATTTCCAAGAGACCCAGTACTTC
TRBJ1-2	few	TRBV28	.	CASSLRASYGYTF	TGTGCCAGCAGTTTGAGGGCGTCCTATGGCTACACCTTC
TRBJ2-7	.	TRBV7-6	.	CASSLDPGTSYEQYF	TGTGCCAGCAGCTTAGATCCGGGAACCTCCTACGAGCAGTACTTC
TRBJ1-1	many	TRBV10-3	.	CAISDPAGIRKTEAFF	TGTGCCATCAGTGACCCAGCGGGGATACGGAAGACTGAAGCTTTCTTT